This T cell receptor (beta chain) came from a study of blood T cell repertoires in COVID-19. Study background: Some COVID-19 samples were acute and others convalescent; all came from the United States, Italy and Spain.

Profiled with immunoSEQ multiplex PCR; TCRdb holds only in-frame clones, not every one. The data show 250,000 to 400,000 clones, under 90% seen once. This CDR3 contains 16 residues. The germline gives CDR1 KGHSH, CDR2 LQKENI. V was clipped by 3 bases and J by 2 bases; unmatched bases: 9. Seattle patients were enrolled while actively infected and followed longitudinally. This TCR came from a woman between 25 and 40 years old with COVID-19, enrolled during active disease. The sequenced sample consisted of peripheral blood. The rearrangement joins TRBV18 to TRBJ1-2; 7 bases are a match to TRBD1. The CDR3: CASSPGTEGDNYGYTF. The CDR3 bases are TGTGCCAGCTCACCGGGGACAGAAGGGGACAACTATGGCTACACCTTC.